Included here is one T cell receptor beta chain sequence, with context. Its antigen is still unknown. The data derive from a study of T cell responses to AZD1222 COVID-19 vaccine. Study-wide points: Recipients of AZD1222 seropositive at baseline numbered only five or six. Rises in breadth and depth of Spike-specific TCRs came after two AZD1222 doses.

Clones were sequenced by immunoSEQ multiplex PCR, and TCRdb holds only the in-frame ones, with some missing. The repertoire has about 120,000 clones, around nine tenths of them found once; the top ten carry 12%. The V end was cut by 2 bases, the J end by 4 bases, with 0 bases between. CDR3 length equals 11 residues. The sequence came from an adult in good health. The sequences come from peripheral blood, collected on day 0 of AZD1222 vaccination. The chain combines TRBV12-3 or TRBV12-4 with TRBJ1-5; no definite D call. The CDR3 is CASSLNQPQHF. CDR3 DNA: TGTGCCAGCAGTTTAAATCAGCCCCAGCATTTT.